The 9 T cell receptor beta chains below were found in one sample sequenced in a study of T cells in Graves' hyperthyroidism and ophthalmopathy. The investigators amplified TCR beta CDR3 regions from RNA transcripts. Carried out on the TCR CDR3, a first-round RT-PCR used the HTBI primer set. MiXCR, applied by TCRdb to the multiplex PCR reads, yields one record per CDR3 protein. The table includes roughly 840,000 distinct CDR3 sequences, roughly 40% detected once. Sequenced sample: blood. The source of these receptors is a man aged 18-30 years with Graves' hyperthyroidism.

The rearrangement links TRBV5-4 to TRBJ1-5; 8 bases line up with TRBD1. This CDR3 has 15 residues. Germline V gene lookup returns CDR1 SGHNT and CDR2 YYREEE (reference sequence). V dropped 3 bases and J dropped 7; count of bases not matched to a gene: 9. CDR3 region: CASSSQGALTQPQHF. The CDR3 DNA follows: TGTGCCAGCAGCTCCCAGGGGGCTCTGACGCAGCCCCAGCATTTT.

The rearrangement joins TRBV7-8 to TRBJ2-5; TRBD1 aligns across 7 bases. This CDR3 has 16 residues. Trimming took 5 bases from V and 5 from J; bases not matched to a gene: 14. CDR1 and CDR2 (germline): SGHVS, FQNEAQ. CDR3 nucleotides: TGTGCCAGCAGCGAATGGGACAGACATAGTCGGGAGACCCAGTACTTC. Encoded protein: CASSEWDRHSRETQYF.

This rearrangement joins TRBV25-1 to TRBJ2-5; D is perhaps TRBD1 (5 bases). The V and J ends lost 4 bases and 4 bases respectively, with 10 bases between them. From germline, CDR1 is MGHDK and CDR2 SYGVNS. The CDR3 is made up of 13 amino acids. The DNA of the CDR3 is TGTGCCAGCAGTGTTCAGGGAACAGAGACCCAGTACTTC. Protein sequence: CASSVQGTETQYF.

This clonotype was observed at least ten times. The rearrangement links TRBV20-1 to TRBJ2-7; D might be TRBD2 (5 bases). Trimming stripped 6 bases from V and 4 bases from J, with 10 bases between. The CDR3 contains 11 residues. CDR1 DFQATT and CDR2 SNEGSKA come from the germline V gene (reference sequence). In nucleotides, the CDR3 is TGCAGTGCCCAGAGCGGATACGAGCAGTACTTC. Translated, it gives CSAQSGYEQYF.

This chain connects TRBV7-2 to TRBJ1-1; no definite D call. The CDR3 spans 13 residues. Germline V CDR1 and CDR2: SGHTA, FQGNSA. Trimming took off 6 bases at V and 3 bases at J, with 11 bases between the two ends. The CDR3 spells CASSLLFDTEAFF. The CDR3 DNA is TGTGCCAGCAGTCTTCTGTTTGACACTGAAGCTTTCTTT.

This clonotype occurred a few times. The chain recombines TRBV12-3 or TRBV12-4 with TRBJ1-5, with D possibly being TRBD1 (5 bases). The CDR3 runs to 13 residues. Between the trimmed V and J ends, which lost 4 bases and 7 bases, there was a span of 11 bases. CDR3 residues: CASSSEGRQPQHF. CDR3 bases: TGTGCCAGCAGTTCTGAGGGGAGGCAGCCCCAGCATTTT.

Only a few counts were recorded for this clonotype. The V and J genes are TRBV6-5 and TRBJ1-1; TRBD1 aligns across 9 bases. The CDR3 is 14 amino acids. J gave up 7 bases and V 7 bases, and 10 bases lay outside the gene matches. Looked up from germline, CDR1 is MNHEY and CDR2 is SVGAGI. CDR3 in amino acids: CASTDPGQGFEAFF. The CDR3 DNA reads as TGTGCCAGCACCGACCCGGGACAGGGATTTGAAGCTTTCTTT.

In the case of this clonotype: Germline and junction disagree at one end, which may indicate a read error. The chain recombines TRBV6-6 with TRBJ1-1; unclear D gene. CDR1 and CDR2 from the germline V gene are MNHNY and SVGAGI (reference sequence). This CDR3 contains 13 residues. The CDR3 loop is CASSVSENTETFF. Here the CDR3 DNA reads TGTGCCAGCAGTGTCTCCGAGAACACTGAAACTTTCTTT.

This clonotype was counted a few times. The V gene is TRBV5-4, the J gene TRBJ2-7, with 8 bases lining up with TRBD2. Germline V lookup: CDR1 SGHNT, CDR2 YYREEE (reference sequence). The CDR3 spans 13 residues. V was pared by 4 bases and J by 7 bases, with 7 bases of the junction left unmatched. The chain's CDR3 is CASSRETSEEQYF. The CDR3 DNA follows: TGTGCCAGCAGCCGAGAGACTAGCGAAGAGCAGTACTTC.